Listed here are 11 T cell receptor beta chains from one sample, sequenced in a study of blood T cells in healthy people across ages. Together with a sample-barcoded 5' primer, a J-beta primer mix was included in a second PCR lasting roughly 6 to 12 cycles. Via MiXCR, TCRdb re-called the 5' RACE reads, giving one row per CDR3 protein. This table has about 970,000 distinct CDR3 sequences, about 51% appearing once. The specimen sequenced was blood. All receptors derive from a woman aged 55-75 years in good health.

V is TRBV7-2 and J is TRBJ2-4; 8 nucleotides agree with TRBD1. The better agreement between TRBJ2-7 and the DNA end casts doubt on the J call. The CDR3 spans 14 residues. Germline V gene sequence: CDR1 SGHTA, CDR2 FQGNSA. The CDR3 sequence is CASNLGQGWHEQYF. CDR3 sequence (DNA): TGTGCCAGCAACCTCGGACAGGGATGGCACGAGCAGTACTTC.

V is TRBV11-2 and J is TRBJ2-5, with 10 nucleotides matching TRBD1. V shed 5 bases, J shed 5 bases, and the junction held 5 bases outside the gene matches. This CDR3 spans 14 amino acids. Germline-derived CDR1 and CDR2 are SGHAT and FQNNGV. DNA of the CDR3: TGTGCCAGCAGCATCAGACAGGGGGCGGAGACCCAGTACTTC. Amino acid sequence: CASSIRQGAETQYF.

The rearrangement links TRBV2 to TRBJ2-3; D unresolved. V lost 7 bases, J lost 2 bases, and 10 bases lay in between. Germline CDR1 is SNHLY and CDR2 is FYNNEI. The CDR3 has 13 amino acids. CDR3 loop: CASNIDPTDTQYF. The CDR3 DNA reads TGTGCCAGCAACATTGACCCCACAGATACGCAGTATTTT.

This chain connects TRBV7-2 to TRBJ2-1; perhaps TRBD1 as D (6 bases). Trimming took off 5 bases at V and 9 bases at J, with 17 bases between the two ends. Germline assignment: CDR1 SGHTA and CDR2 FQGNSA. The CDR3 has 14 residues. This chain's CDR3 is CASSLGQFGGEQFF. CDR3 coding DNA: TGTGCCAGCAGCCTCGGACAGTTTGGGGGTGAGCAGTTCTTC.

This clonotype was observed at least ten times. The J gene is TRBJ1-2, the V gene TRBV4-2; D ambiguous. Deletions cut 0 bases from V and 6 bases from J, with 11 bases between. Per the germline V gene, CDR1 is LGHNA and CDR2 is YNFKEQ. This CDR3 spans 14 amino acids. The CDR3 reads CASSQEDVQNGYTF. CDR3 nucleotide sequence: TGTGCCAGCAGCCAAGAGGATGTACAGAATGGCTACACCTTC.

There are a few counts of this clonotype. The chain has TRBV27 and TRBJ2-7, with 7 bases identical to TRBD1. Per the germline V gene, CDR1 is MNHEY and CDR2 is SMNVEV (reference sequence). Losses at the gene ends were 1 base for V and 2 bases for J; bases not matched to a gene: 5. This CDR3 region has 15 residues. The CDR3 loop is CASSLFGTATYEQYF. CDR3 sequence (DNA): TGTGCCAGCAGTTTATTTGGGACAGCGACCTACGAGCAGTACTTC.

The rearrangement joins TRBV6-1 to TRBJ2-5; 10 nucleotides align to TRBD1. Germline V gene data show CDR1 as MNHNS and CDR2 as SASEGT. The junction had 12 bases not matched to a gene; V was cut back by 4 bases and J by 7 bases. The CDR3 has 16 residues. CDR3 DNA sequence: TGTGCCAGCAGTGTGATCGAGGGACAGGGGCGGGGGACCCAGTACTTC. It specifies CASSVIEGQGRGTQYF.

This clonotype came up once. The chain uses TRBV7-8 and TRBJ2-7, with 8 bases aligning to TRBD2. V gave up 1 base and J gave up 3 bases; unmatched junction bases: 5. The V gene's germline CDR1 is SGHVS and CDR2 FQNEAQ. This CDR3 comprises 15 residues. The CDR3 protein is CASSLVAGGIYEQYF. The CDR3 coding sequence is TGTGCCAGCAGCTTAGTTGCGGGAGGTATCTACGAGCAGTACTTC.

This chain connects TRBV20-1 to TRBJ2-1; 7 bases agree with TRBD1. The CDR3 is 13 amino acids. J lost 4 bases, V lost 6 bases, and 6 bases had no gene match. The germline CDR1 and CDR2 sequences are DFQATT and SNEGSKA (reference sequence). This chain's CDR3 is CSAHRGGYNEQFF. The CDR3 bases are TGCAGTGCCCACAGGGGTGGGTACAATGAGCAGTTCTTC.

This clonotype was found many times. V gene TRBV20-1 combines with J gene TRBJ2-3, with TRBD1 as a possible D gene (8 bases). Trimming removed 0 bases at V and 5 bases at J, with 18 bases between. Germline CDR1 DFQATT, CDR2 SNEGSKA (reference sequence). The CDR3 has 16 residues. CDR3 protein: CSARDIRTGRGDTQYF. In DNA, the CDR3 is TGCAGTGCTAGAGATATTCGGACAGGGAGGGGAGATACGCAGTATTTT.

The chain recombines TRBV9 with TRBJ1-5, with D hard to call. Germline V CDR1 and CDR2: SGDLS, YYNGEE. The CDR3 runs 18 residues. V shed 2 bases and J shed 2 bases, with 20 bases lying between them. In nucleotides, the CDR3 is TGTGCCAGCAGCGTTGGGGAGGGCCCACGATTTGGCAATCAGCCCCAGCATTTT. The encoded protein is CASSVGEGPRFGNQPQHF.